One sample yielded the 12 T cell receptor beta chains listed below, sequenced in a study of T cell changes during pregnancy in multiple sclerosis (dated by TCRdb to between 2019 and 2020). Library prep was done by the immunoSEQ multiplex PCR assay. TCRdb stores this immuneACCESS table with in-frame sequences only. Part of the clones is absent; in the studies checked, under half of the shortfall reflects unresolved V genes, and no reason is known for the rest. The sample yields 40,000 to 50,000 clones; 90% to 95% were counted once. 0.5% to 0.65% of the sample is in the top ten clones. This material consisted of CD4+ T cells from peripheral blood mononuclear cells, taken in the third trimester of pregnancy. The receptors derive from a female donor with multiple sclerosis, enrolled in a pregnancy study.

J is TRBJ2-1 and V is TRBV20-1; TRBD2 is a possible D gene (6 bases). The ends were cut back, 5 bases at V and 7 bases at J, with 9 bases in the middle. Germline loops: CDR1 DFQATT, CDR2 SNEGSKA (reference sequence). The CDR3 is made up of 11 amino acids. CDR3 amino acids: CSARLVNEQFF. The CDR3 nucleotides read TGCAGTGCTCGACTAGTGAATGAGCAGTTCTTC.

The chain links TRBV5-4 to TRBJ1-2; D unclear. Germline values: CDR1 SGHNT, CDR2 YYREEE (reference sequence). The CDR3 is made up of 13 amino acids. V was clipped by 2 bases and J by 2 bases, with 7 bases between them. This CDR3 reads CASSFEQNYGYTF. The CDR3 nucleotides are TGTGCCAGCAGCTTTGAACAGAACTATGGCTACACCTTC.

The CDR3 DNA reads TGTGCCAGCAGCTCCAGGGGGAGGTACAATGAGCAGTTCTTC. It encodes CASSSRGRYNEQFF. This sequence joins TRBV5-4 and TRBJ2-1; perhaps TRBD1 as D (7 bases). This CDR3 is 14 amino acids long. V shed 3 bases and J shed 4 bases, with 11 bases lying between them. In germline, CDR1 is SGHNT, CDR2 YYREEE (reference sequence).

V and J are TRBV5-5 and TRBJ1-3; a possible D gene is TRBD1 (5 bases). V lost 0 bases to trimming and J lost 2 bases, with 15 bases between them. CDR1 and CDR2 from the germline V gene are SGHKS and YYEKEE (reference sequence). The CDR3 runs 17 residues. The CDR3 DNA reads TGTGCCAGCAGCTTGGTTCCATGGGGGGGGACTGGAAACACCATATATTTT. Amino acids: CASSLVPWGGTGNTIYF. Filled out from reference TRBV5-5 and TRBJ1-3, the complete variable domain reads DAGVTQSPTHLIKTRGQQVTLRCSPISGHKSVSWYQQVLGQGPQFIFQYYEKEERGRGNFPDRFSARQFPNYSSELNVNALLLGDSALYLCASSLVPWGGTGNTIYFGEGSWLTVV.

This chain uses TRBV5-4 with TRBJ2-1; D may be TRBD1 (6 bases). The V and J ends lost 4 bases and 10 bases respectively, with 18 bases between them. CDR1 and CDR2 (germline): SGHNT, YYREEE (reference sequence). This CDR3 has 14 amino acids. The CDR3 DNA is TGTGCCAGCAGCACTTTAACCAGGGGTTGGGAGCAGTTCTTC. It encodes CASSTLTRGWEQFF.

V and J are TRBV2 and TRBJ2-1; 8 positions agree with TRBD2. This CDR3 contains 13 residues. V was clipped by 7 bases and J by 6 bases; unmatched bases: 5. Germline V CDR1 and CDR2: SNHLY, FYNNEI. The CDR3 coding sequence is TGTGCCAGCACCCGGGGGGGCCTCAATGAGCAGTTCTTC. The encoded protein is CASTRGGLNEQFF.

CDR3: CASSSRGRANTGELFF. In DNA, the CDR3 is TGTGCCAGTTCCTCGCGGGGAAGGGCGAACACCGGGGAGCTGTTTTTT. This rearrangement joins TRBV5-4 to TRBJ2-2, with D perhaps matching TRBD2 (6 bases). The CDR3 totals 16 residues. V gave up 8 bases and J gave up 0 bases, with 17 bases separating them. CDR1 SGHNT and CDR2 YYREEE come from the germline V gene (reference sequence).

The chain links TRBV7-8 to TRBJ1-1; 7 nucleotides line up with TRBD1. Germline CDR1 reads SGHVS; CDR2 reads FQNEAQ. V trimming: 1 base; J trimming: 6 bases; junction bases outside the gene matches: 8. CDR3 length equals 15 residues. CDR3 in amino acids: CASSLVQGIVPEAFF. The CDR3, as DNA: TGTGCCAGCAGCTTAGTACAGGGGATCGTTCCTGAAGCTTTCTTT.

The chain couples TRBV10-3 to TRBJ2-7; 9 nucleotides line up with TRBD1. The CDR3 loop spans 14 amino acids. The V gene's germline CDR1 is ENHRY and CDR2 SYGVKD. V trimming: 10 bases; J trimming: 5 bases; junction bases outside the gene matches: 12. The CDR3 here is CASRPGQGAHEQYF. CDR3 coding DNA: TGTGCCAGCCGACCGGGACAGGGAGCCCACGAGCAGTACTTC.

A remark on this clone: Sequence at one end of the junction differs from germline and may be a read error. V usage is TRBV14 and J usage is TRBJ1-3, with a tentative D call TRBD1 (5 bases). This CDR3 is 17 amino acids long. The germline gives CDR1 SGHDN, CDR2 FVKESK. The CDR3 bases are TGTGTCAGCAGTGCCTACTCCTGGACACAGAATGGAAACACCATATATTTT. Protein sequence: CVSSAYSWTQNGNTIYF. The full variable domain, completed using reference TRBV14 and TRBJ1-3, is EAGVTQFPSHSVIEKGQTVTLRCDPISGHDNLYWYRRVMGKEIKFLLHFVKESKQDESGMPNNRFLAERTGGTYSTLKVQPAELEDSGVYFCVSSAYSWTQNGNTIYFGEGSWLTVV.

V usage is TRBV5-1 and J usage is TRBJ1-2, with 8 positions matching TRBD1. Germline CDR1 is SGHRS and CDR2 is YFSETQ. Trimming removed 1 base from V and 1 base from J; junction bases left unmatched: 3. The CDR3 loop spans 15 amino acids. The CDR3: CASSLRTGNNYGYTF. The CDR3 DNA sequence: TGCGCCAGCAGCTTGCGGACAGGGAATAACTATGGCTACACCTTC.

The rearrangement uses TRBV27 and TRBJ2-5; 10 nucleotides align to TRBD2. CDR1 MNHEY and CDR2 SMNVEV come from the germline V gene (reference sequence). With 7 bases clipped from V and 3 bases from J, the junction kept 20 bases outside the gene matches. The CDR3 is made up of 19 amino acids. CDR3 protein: CASNSLLGASGSSEETQYF. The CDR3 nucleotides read TGTGCCAGCAATTCACTACTGGGGGCTAGCGGGAGTTCAGAAGAGACCCAGTACTTC.